This T cell receptor beta chain is drawn from a study of shared clonotypes between healthy human individuals. Study outcomes and limitations: For naive CD4 cells, roughly 4.8% of clonotypes were shared across a few donors. What rarefaction showed was incomplete sorted-subset sequencing despite large depth. Specimens sampled were limited to blood, with tissue repertoires likely differing.

Germline assignment: CDR1 MNHEY and CDR2 SVGAGI. CDR3 length: 14 residues. V lost 1 base and J 0 bases, leaving 7 bases between the germline ends. A word on this clone: Its antigen is currently unknown.

Every immunoSEQ plate was one replicate of a subset's evenly spread DNA. Assay: immunoSEQ multiplex PCR; the TCRdb copy retains only in-frame clones and omits some. The sample lists approximately 97,000 clones, 67% occurring once. This clonotype was obtained from a man aged 25 to 45 in good health. The rearrangement uses TRBV6-5 and TRBJ2-7; D is possibly TRBD1 or TRBD2 (5 bases each). Sequencing was performed on memory CD8+ T cells sorted from blood. Documented subset: CD45RO+ cells pooled with CCR7-negative TemRA cells. The CDR3 nucleotides are TGTGCCAGCAGTTACTTGGGGGACTCCTACGAGCAGTACTTC. Protein: CASSYLGDSYEQYF.